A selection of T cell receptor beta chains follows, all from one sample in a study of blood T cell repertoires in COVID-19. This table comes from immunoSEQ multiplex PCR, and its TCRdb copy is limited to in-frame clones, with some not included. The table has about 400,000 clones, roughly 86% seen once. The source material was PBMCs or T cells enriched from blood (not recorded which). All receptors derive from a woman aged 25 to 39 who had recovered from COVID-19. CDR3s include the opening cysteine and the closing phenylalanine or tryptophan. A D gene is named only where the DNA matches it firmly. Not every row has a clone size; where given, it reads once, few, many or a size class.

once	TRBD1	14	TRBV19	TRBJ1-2	CASRLRDRDYGYTF	TGTGCCAGTAGACTCCGGGACAGGGACTATGGCTACACCTTC
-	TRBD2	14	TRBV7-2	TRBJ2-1	CASSLGRGYNEQFF	TGTGCCAGCAGCTTAGGGCGGGGGTACAATGAGCAGTTCTTC
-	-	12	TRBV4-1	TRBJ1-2	CASSQERYGYTF	TGCGCCAGCAGCCAAGAGAGATATGGCTACACCTTC
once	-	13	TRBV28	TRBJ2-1	CASSFRSYNEQFF	TGTGCCAGCAGTTTCAGGTCCTACAATGAGCAGTTCTTC
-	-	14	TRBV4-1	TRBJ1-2	CASSQQGQIYGYTF	TGCGCCAGCAGCCAACAGGGGCAGATTTATGGCTACACCTTC
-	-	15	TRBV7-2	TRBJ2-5	CASSPLGGIQETQYF	TGTGCCAGCAGCCCCCTCGGAGGGATCCAAGAGACCCAGTACTTC
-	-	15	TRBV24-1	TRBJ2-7	CATSDLPGDSYEQYF	TGTGCCACCAGTGATTTGCCAGGGGACTCCTACGAGCAGTACTTC
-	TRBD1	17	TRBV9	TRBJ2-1	CASSDSRGPSSYNEQFF	TGTGCCAGCAGCGACTCGAGGGGGCCTAGCTCCTACAATGAGCAGTTCTTC
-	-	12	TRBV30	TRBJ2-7	CAWSGDSYEQYF	TGTGCCTGGAGTGGAGACAGCTACGAGCAGTACTTC
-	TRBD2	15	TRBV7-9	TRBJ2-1	CASSFREGGYNEQFF	TGTGCCAGCAGCTTCCGGGAGGGCGGGTACAATGAGCAGTTCTTC
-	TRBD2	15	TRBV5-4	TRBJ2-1	CASRERGGLENEQFF	TGTGCCAGCAGAGAGCGGGGGGGCCTTGAAAATGAGCAGTTCTTC
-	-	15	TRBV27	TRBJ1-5	CASSLGPSSNQPQHF	TGTGCCAGCAGCTTAGGGCCATCGAGCAATCAGCCCCAGCATTTT
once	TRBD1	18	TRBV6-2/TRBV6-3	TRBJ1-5	CASSSLWIQTGFNQPQHF	TGTGCCAGCAGTTCCCTTTGGATCCAGACAGGGTTCAATCAGCCCCAGCATTTT
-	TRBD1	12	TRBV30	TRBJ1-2	CAWRTGSYGYTF	TGTGCCTGGAGGACAGGGTCCTATGGCTACACCTTC
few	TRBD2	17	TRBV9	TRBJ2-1	CASSVAGRSSGYNEQFF	TGTGCCAGCAGCGTAGCAGGGAGGTCTAGCGGTTACAATGAGCAGTTCTTC
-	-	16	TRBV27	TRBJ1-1	CASSTTHSPTRPEAFF	TGTGCCAGCAGCACAACACATTCCCCAACACGTCCTGAAGCTTTCTTT
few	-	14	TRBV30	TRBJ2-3	CAWSARGYTDTQYF	TGTGCCTGGAGTGCGAGGGGGTATACAGATACGCAGTATTTT
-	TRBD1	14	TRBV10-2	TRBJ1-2	CASSYRGLVKGYTF	TGCGCCAGCAGTTACAGGGGGCTGGTGAAAGGCTACACCTTC
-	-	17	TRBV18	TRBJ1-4	CASSRTFYRVLSEKLFF	TGTGCCAGCTCACGAACATTCTACAGGGTTTTGAGTGAAAAACTGTTTTTT
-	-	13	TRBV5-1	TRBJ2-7	CASSPRGPYEQYF	TGCGCCAGCAGCCCCAGGGGACCCTACGAGCAGTACTTC
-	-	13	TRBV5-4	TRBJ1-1	CASSGGRNTEAFF	TGTGCCAGCAGCGGCGGGAGGAACACTGAAGCTTTCTTT
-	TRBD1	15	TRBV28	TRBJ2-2	CASSFLGGDTGELFF	TGTGCCAGCAGTTTTCTAGGGGGCGACACCGGGGAGCTGTTTTTT
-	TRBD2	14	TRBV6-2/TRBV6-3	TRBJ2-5	CASSLRGDQETQYF	TGTGCCAGCAGTCTACGGGGGGATCAAGAGACCCAGTACTTC
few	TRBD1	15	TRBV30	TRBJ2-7	CAWSLDPTGNYEQYF	TGTGCCTGGAGTTTAGACCCGACAGGGAACTACGAGCAGTACTTC
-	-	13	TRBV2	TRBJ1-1	CASMGEVGLEAFF	TGTGCCAGCATGGGGGAGGTGGGGTTGGAAGCTTTCTTT